A selection of T cell receptor beta chains follows, all from one sample in a study of T cells in tuberculosis. Assay: immunoSEQ multiplex PCR; the TCRdb copy retains only in-frame clones and omits some. The sample holds 55,000 to 65,000 clones, approximately 80% seen once. Sequencing was performed on CD1b-GMM tetramer-negative cells sorted from PBMCs. These receptors all stem from an adult woman with latent tuberculosis. CDR3s include the opening cysteine and the closing phenylalanine or tryptophan. Each record gives: V gene, clone size, CDR3 protein. Rows give clone size only sometimes, using once, few, many, or a class for an expanded clone.

V gene: TRBV7-7; clone size: NA; CDR3 protein: CASSTQGAKTQYF
V gene: TRBV6-5; clone size: NA; CDR3 protein: CASSYVAANTGELFF
V gene: TRBV7-3; clone size: NA; CDR3 protein: CASSLNSDRGNTGELFF
V gene: TRBV5-5; clone size: NA; CDR3 protein: CASSPPRTGGFSGNTIYF
V gene: TRBV2; clone size: few; CDR3 protein: CASSRRGGGNQPQHF
V gene: TRBV18; clone size: few; CDR3 protein: CASSPSGRNTEAFF
V gene: TRBV30; clone size: NA; CDR3 protein: CAWSVGQGLYEQYF
V gene: TRBV4-2; clone size: few; CDR3 protein: CASSQEQRGTDTQYF
V gene: TRBV5-1; clone size: NA; CDR3 protein: CASSPGSANEKLFF
V gene: TRBV7-2; clone size: NA; CDR3 protein: CASRQSGGLETQYF
V gene: TRBV6-5; clone size: NA; CDR3 protein: CASSRSGRRYEQYF
V gene: TRBV7-9; clone size: NA; CDR3 protein: CASSLIAGGPKLDEQFF
V gene: TRBV5-4; clone size: NA; CDR3 protein: CASSLWGGKGYTF
V gene: TRBV21-1; clone size: NA; CDR3 protein: CARVAREGEKLFF
V gene: TRBV2; clone size: NA; CDR3 protein: CASTSAGDGYTF
V gene: TRBV18; clone size: few; CDR3 protein: CASSYGASGEQYF
V gene: TRBV5-1; clone size: NA; CDR3 protein: CASSDSGRAGDTQYF
V gene: TRBV7-3; clone size: NA; CDR3 protein: CASSLRSGPPETQYF
V gene: TRBV4-3; clone size: NA; CDR3 protein: CASSRDRFSYEQYF
V gene: TRBV10-2; clone size: NA; CDR3 protein: CASSEAGGNTEAFF
V gene: TRBV11-2; clone size: NA; CDR3 protein: CASSLDLTPTDTQYF
V gene: TRBV6-1; clone size: NA; CDR3 protein: CASSGAGEIGKNQPQHF
V gene: TRBV29-1; clone size: NA; CDR3 protein: CSVDGAGLTEAFF
V gene: TRBV9; clone size: NA; CDR3 protein: CASSVGGGEQPQHF
V gene: TRBV27; clone size: NA; CDR3 protein: CASSYRGLEGNQPQHF
V gene: TRBV14; clone size: NA; CDR3 protein: CASSQVGQGFHEQYF
V gene: TRBV5-1; clone size: NA; CDR3 protein: CASAPAGRANYGYTF
V gene: TRBV28; clone size: few; CDR3 protein: CASSSQGMLNNQPQHF
V gene: TRBV4-1; clone size: NA; CDR3 protein: CASSQDLKTGKVYEQYF
V gene: TRBV7-3; clone size: NA; CDR3 protein: CASSFRDRELEQYF
V gene: TRBV11-2; clone size: NA; CDR3 protein: CASSGDSPTQYF
V gene: TRBV18; clone size: NA; CDR3 protein: CASSPDRHGELFF
V gene: TRBV4-2; clone size: few; CDR3 protein: CASSQEGLAGPQGTQYF
V gene: TRBV5-1; clone size: once; CDR3 protein: CASSTGQGFGDEQFF